This T cell receptor (beta chain) originates from a study of human T cells and chemical hapten exposure. Time point: pre-sensitization, week 0. The treatment was: therapeutic diphenylcyclopropenone sensitization with weekly scalp DPC. As for this clonotype: The antigen remains undetermined.

TCRdb re-called the RACE reads with MiXCR, one entry per CDR3 protein. The table includes about 250,000 distinct CDR3 sequences, approximately 7.5% detected once. Trimming cost V 4 bases and J 1 base; bases outside gene matches: 6. CDR3 length: 15 residues. The germline V gene encodes CDR1 SGHKS and CDR2 YYEKEE (reference sequence). General study results and limits: Healthy individuals' immune responses may differ from those of donors, who had alopecia.

The sequence derives from a man between 18 and 29 years old with alopecia areata. Some clones in this sample may be carry-over from other donors' samples. V is TRBV5-5 and J is TRBJ2-3, with 7 bases that match TRBD2. The source was whole blood, collected in connection with sensitization to the hapten diphenylcyclopropenone (DPC). CDR3 amino acids: CASSGTGGRTDTQYF. CDR3 bases: TGTGCCAGCAGCGGGACGGGGGGACGCACAGATACGCAGTATTTT.